This T cell receptor beta chain was profiled in a study of blood T cell repertoires in COVID-19. Measured with immunoSEQ multiplex PCR; TCRdb has only the in-frame clones, and not every one. The sample carries 90,000 or so clones, roughly 89% recorded once. This clone was counted a few times. The clonotype was recovered from a woman between 65 and 79 years old with acute or convalescent COVID-19. The sequencing sample was made of peripheral blood.

CDR3 DNA: TGTGCCAGCACCCAAGGTGGCAGGGGGGCCACTGAAGCTTTCTTT. Its protein is CASTQGGRGATEAFF. This chain uses TRBV6-6 with TRBJ1-1, with 7 bases matching TRBD1. Germline lookup yields CDR1 MNHNY and CDR2 SVGAGI (reference sequence). Trimming at V came to 7 bases and at J to 4 bases, leaving 12 bases not matched to a gene. This CDR3 region has 15 residues.